What follows are 26 T cell receptor beta chains derived from one specimen sequenced in a study of shared clonotypes between healthy human individuals. Sequencing was performed with immunoSEQ multiplex PCR; in TCRdb, only in-frame clones are kept and a portion is missing. In the table there are some 2.4 million clones, over 85% of which are singletons. Specimen: naive CD4+ T cells from PBMCs. Subset denoted: CD45RA+ positively selected. Every receptor here comes from a man aged 18 to 29 in good health. Some clones in this sample may be carry-over from other donors' samples.

The V and J genes are TRBV4-1 and TRBJ2-7, with 8 positions matching TRBD2. V lost 3 bases and J lost 2; bases outside the gene matches: 15. The CDR3 is 18 residues long. CDR1 is MGHRA, CDR2 YSYEKL, per germline. The CDR3 is CASSHAFPSGRPPYEQYF. DNA of the CDR3: TGCGCCAGCAGCCATGCATTTCCAAGCGGGAGACCGCCCTACGAGCAGTACTTC.

The rearrangement links TRBV7-8 to TRBJ2-1; D is unresolved. Germline loops: CDR1 SGHVS, CDR2 FQNEAQ. Trimming removed 6 bases from V and 6 bases from J, with 6 bases in between. There are 11 residues in the CDR3. The CDR3 bases are TGTGCCAGCAGTTTCGCCAATGAGCAGTTCTTC. It translates to CASSFANEQFF.

DNA of the CDR3: TGTGCCAGCAGACGAGACAGGGCTGGAAACACCATATATTTT. It encodes CASRRDRAGNTIYF. This chain uses TRBV6-1 with TRBJ1-3; TRBD1 matches at 7 bases. The germline gives CDR1 MNHNS, CDR2 SASEGT. With V trimmed by 6 bases and J by 2 bases, 4 bases remained unmatched. The CDR3 is 14 amino acids.

The chain carries TRBV25-1 and TRBJ1-1, with a weak D call TRBD1 (6 bases). This CDR3 has 13 amino acids. Deletions cut 6 bases from V and 1 base from J, with 9 bases between. Per the germline V gene, CDR1 is MGHDK and CDR2 is SYGVNS. The CDR3 DNA reads TGTGCCAGCAGGGACAGACCGAACACTGAAGCTTTCTTT. It encodes CASRDRPNTEAFF.

CDR3 coding DNA: TGTGCCAGCAGCCAACAAATCCACACTGAAGCTTTCTTT. The encoded protein is CASSQQIHTEAFF. The chain is built from TRBV14 and TRBJ1-1, with unresolved D. The CDR3 sequence is 13 residues long. CDR1 is SGHDN, CDR2 FVKESK, per germline. The V end was cut by 2 bases, the J end by 3 bases, with 7 bases between.

This chain joins TRBV5-4 and TRBJ2-3; 9 bases are shared with TRBD1. From germline, CDR1 is SGHNT and CDR2 YYREEE (reference sequence). The CDR3 consists of 14 residues. J lost 7 bases, V lost 4 bases, and 7 bases had no gene match. DNA of the CDR3: TGTGCCAGCAGCCGACAGGGGGTCGAAAATACGCAGTATTTT. Its protein product is CASSRQGVENTQYF.

This chain connects TRBV6-1 to TRBJ2-3, with unresolved D. The CDR3 spans 15 residues. CDR1 and CDR2 (germline): MNHNS, SASEGT. Trimming left V 7 bases short and J 0 bases short, with 14 bases between. CDR3 nucleotides: TGTGCCAGCATCAGCAGAGACCCTAGCACAGATACGCAGTATTTT. It codes for CASISRDPSTDTQYF.

This chain joins TRBV5-1 and TRBJ2-2; a possible D gene is TRBD1 (5 bases). Germline CDR1 SGHRS, CDR2 YFSETQ. The CDR3 has 17 amino acids. V shed 1 base and J shed 5 bases, with 18 bases lying between them. The CDR3 DNA is TGCGCCAGCAGCTTGTATACAGGCCCCGGACCTACCGGGGAGCTGTTTTTT. It translates to CASSLYTGPGPTGELFF.

This clone turned up a few times. Other DNA sequences from this sample encode an identical CDR3 as well. This chain connects TRBV6-5 to TRBJ1-5; D remains unclear. The CDR3 runs to 11 residues. Germline lookup yields CDR1 MNHEY and CDR2 SVGAGI. The V and J ends lost 9 bases and 4 bases respectively, with 7 bases between them. CDR3 sequence reads: CASGSNQPQHF. CDR3 coding DNA: TGTGCCAGTGGTTCTAATCAGCCCCAGCATTTT.

This sequence joins TRBV18 and TRBJ2-3; D may match TRBD1 or TRBD2 (6 bases each). Germline CDR1 and CDR2: KGHSH and LQKENI. The CDR3 sequence is 16 residues long. V lost 2 bases, J lost 4 bases, and 16 bases lay in between. In nucleotides, the CDR3 is TGTGCCAGCTCACCAGATATTTTGGGGGGCGCAGATACGCAGTATTTT. Translating gives CASSPDILGGADTQYF.

This rearrangement joins TRBV7-3 to TRBJ2-3, with 8 bases that match TRBD1. V trimming: 5 bases; J trimming: 1 base; junction bases outside the gene matches: 14. The CDR3 is made up of 18 amino acids. CDR1 is SGHTA, CDR2 FQGTGA, per germline. This chain's CDR3 is CASSPFGTGTVGTDTQYF. CDR3 DNA: TGTGCCAGCAGCCCTTTCGGGACAGGAACGGTGGGCACAGATACGCAGTATTTT. Full variable domain (missing parts from reference TRBV7-3 and TRBJ2-3): GAGVSQTPSNKVTEKGKYVELRCDPISGHTALYWYRQSLGQGPEFLIYFQGTGAADDSGLPNDRFFAVRPEGSVSTLKIQRTERGDSAVYLCASSPFGTGTVGTDTQYFGPGTRLTVL.

The genes are TRBV30 and TRBJ2-7; 9 bases map to TRBD2. The ends lost 0 bases at V and 7 bases at J; junction bases unmatched: 10. Germline-derived CDR1 and CDR2 are GTSNPN and SVGIG (reference sequence). The CDR3 totals 15 residues. The CDR3 spells CAWSVGASGIPEQYF. The CDR3 region has the DNA TGTGCCTGGAGTGTAGGGGCTAGCGGGATCCCTGAGCAGTACTTC.

In regard to this clone: The same CDR3 can be traced to other DNA sequences in this sample. The J gene is TRBJ2-1, the V gene TRBV7-3; 11 bases match TRBD2. Germline loops: CDR1 SGHTA, CDR2 FQGTGA. The CDR3 spans 16 residues. V was pared by 3 bases and J by 5 bases, with 6 bases of the junction left unmatched. CDR3 region: CASSLVGTSGNNEQFF. CDR3 DNA: TGTGCCAGCAGCTTGGTTGGGACTAGCGGTAACAATGAGCAGTTCTTC.

Regarding this clone: This specimen includes other DNA sequences encoding the same CDR3. The chain uses TRBV5-6 and TRBJ1-2, with TRBD1 as a possible D gene (5 bases). CDR1 is SGHDT and CDR2 is YYEEEE in the germline V gene. Trimming cost V 4 bases and J 5 bases, with 9 bases left between them. This CDR3 region has 12 residues. In DNA form, the CDR3 reads TGTGCCAGCAGCCGCGGGGGGTATGGCTACACCTTC. This gives the protein CASSRGGYGYTF.

The chain recombines TRBV11-2 with TRBJ2-5, with D perhaps given as TRBD1 or TRBD2 (5 bases each). CDR1 and CDR2 from the germline V gene are SGHAT and FQNNGV. CDR3 length equals 16 residues. V lost 2 bases, J lost 4 bases, and 17 bases lay in between. CDR3 DNA: TGTGCCAGCAGCTTAATCACGGGACCGCGGGTAGAGACCCAGTACTTC. The encoded protein is CASSLITGPRVETQYF.

The chain has TRBV7-2 and TRBJ2-3; possibly TRBD1 or TRBD2 for D (5 bases each). V gave up 1 base and J gave up 14 bases, with 28 bases separating them. Germline V CDR1 and CDR2: SGHTA, FQGNSA. There are 17 residues in the CDR3. CDR3 residues: CASSLGGRSRYPPPLYF. In DNA, the CDR3 is TGTGCCAGCAGCTTAGGGGGGAGAAGCAGATACCCTCCCCCTCTGTATTTT.

V is TRBV7-9 and J is TRBJ1-2; 8 bases are shared with TRBD1. This CDR3 has 15 residues. J lost 6 bases, V lost 1 base, and 7 bases had no gene match. Germline loops: CDR1 SEHNR, CDR2 FQNEAQ (reference sequence). The CDR3 loop reads CASSLVAGGSDGYTF. CDR3 coding DNA: TGTGCCAGCAGCTTAGTTGCAGGGGGCTCTGATGGCTACACCTTC.

The rearrangement links TRBV5-3 to TRBJ2-2; 9 positions agree with TRBD1. TRBV5-3 is known as an ORF, though its function is uncertain. Trimming cost V 0 bases and J 0 bases; bases outside gene matches: 18. CDR3 length: 22 residues. CDR3 region: CARSLVKIRRDREDSNTGELFF. CDR3 coding DNA: TGTGCCAGAAGCTTGGTTAAAATCAGGCGGGACAGGGAAGACTCGAACACCGGGGAGCTGTTTTTT.

The chain uses TRBV29-1 and TRBJ2-4, with a weak D call TRBD2 (6 bases). This CDR3 contains 11 residues. V gave up 3 bases and J gave up 7 bases, with 7 bases separating them. Germline loops: CDR1 SQVTM, CDR2 ANQGSEA. The CDR3 sequence: CSVEDYNIQYF. CDR3 coding DNA: TGCAGCGTTGAGGACTATAACATTCAGTACTTC.

The gene calls are TRBV18 and TRBJ1-5; D not resolved. Germline V gene sequence: CDR1 KGHSH, CDR2 LQKENI. V was cut by 6 bases and J by 6 bases, with 9 bases left in between. The CDR3 length is 12 residues. The CDR3 reads CASSRGAQPQHF. As DNA, the CDR3 is TGTGCCAGCTCCCGGGGTGCTCAGCCCCAGCATTTT.

Comments on this clone: One end of the junction is discordant with germline, which a read error may explain. The chain links TRBV29-1 to TRBJ2-3, with 10 bases identical to TRBD1. Germline V gene data show CDR1 as SQVTM and CDR2 as ANQGSEA. The CDR3 has 15 amino acids. In DNA form, the CDR3 reads TGCAGCGTGGAAGGGACAGGGGAACACACAGATACGCAGTATTTT. It yields the protein CSVEGTGEHTDTQYF.

This clone occurred once. The chain recombines TRBV10-3 with TRBJ1-4, with D perhaps TRBD1 (6 bases). The germline gives CDR1 ENHRY, CDR2 SYGVKD. Between the trimmed V and J ends, which lost 2 bases and 8 bases, there was a span of 15 bases. The CDR3 consists of 15 residues. CDR3 in amino acids: CAISEGGAGREKLFF. The CDR3 bases are TGTGCCATCAGTGAGGGGGGGGCAGGACGAGAAAAACTGTTTTTT.

The V and J genes are TRBV7-2 and TRBJ2-5, with a possible D match to TRBD2 (7 bases). Between the trimmed V and J ends, which lost 5 bases and 1 base, there was a span of 14 bases. This CDR3 contains 15 residues. The germline CDR1 and CDR2 sequences are SGHTA and FQGNSA. In DNA, the CDR3 is TGTGCCAGCAGCCCTCGGAGGGGGGGCCAAGAGACCCAGTACTTC. Translated, it gives CASSPRRGGQETQYF.

The V and J genes are TRBV5-6 and TRBJ2-3; D is undetermined. Germline loops: CDR1 SGHDT, CDR2 YYEEEE. This CDR3 has 14 amino acids. V lost 3 bases, J lost 6 bases, and 14 bases lay in between. The CDR3, as DNA: TGTGCCAGCAGCTCTTTGCGAGCCGCCGATACGCAGTATTTT. Its protein product is CASSSLRAADTQYF. The full variable domain, its missing parts supplied by reference TRBV5-6 and TRBJ2-3, is DAGVTQSPTHLIKTRGQQVTLRCSPKSGHDTVSWYQQALGQGPQFIFQYYEEEERQRGNFPDRFSGHQFPNYSSELNVNALLLGDSALYLCASSSLRAADTQYFGPGTRLTVL.

The CDR3 DNA reads as TGTGCCAGCAGCTCCTTAGCGGGAAGCAGCACAGATACGCAGTATTTT. Protein product: CASSSLAGSSTDTQYF. This chain uses TRBV5-4 with TRBJ2-3; 8 bases agree with TRBD2. CDR3 length equals 16 residues. Trimming cost V 3 bases and J 0 bases; bases outside gene matches: 6. Germline V gives CDR1 SGHNT, CDR2 YYREEE (reference sequence).

The rearrangement links TRBV7-9 to TRBJ2-1; D unclear. V was pared by 3 bases and J by 5 bases, with 14 bases between. Germline V gene lookup returns CDR1 SEHNR and CDR2 FQNEAQ (reference sequence). The CDR3 is 15 residues long. Here the CDR3 DNA reads TGTGCCAGCAGCTTGGTTGCTTCGGGTAACAATGAGCAGTTCTTC. Residues: CASSLVASGNNEQFF.